These T cell receptor beta chains were read from a single sample in a study of OX40 agonist ivuxolimab in advanced cancers. Using immunoSEQ multiplex PCR, the repertoire was profiled, and TCRdb retains in-frame clones only, with some absent. The sample has roughly 26,000 clones; about 90% are singletons. The material sequenced was CD4+ or CD8+ T cells sorted from blood, taken in a trial of the OX40 agonist ivuxolimab. The receptor set was obtained from an adult with an advanced solid tumor such as melanoma, head and neck, liver or kidney cancer. Each CDR3 is given with its conserved first and last residue. The order of the fields is D gene, J gene, clone size, V gene, CDR3 protein, CDR3 DNA. A D gene is named only where the DNA matches it firmly. Only some rows state a clone size, as once, few, many or a class for expanded clones.

D: -; J: TRBJ2-3; size: medium-sized; V: TRBV10-2; CDR3: CASSESKGADTQYF; DNA: TGCGCCAGCAGTGAGTCGAAGGGAGCAGATACGCAGTATTTT
D: TRBD2; J: TRBJ2-3; size: -; V: TRBV28; CDR3: CASSSLAGVPDTQYF; DNA: TGTGCCAGCAGTTCACTAGCGGGAGTGCCAGATACGCAGTATTTT
D: -; J: TRBJ2-1; size: -; V: TRBV7-9; CDR3: CASSPGPRAHNEQFF; DNA: TGTGCCAGCAGTCCCGGGCCCCGGGCCCACAATGAGCAGTTCTTC
D: -; J: TRBJ2-3; size: -; V: TRBV7-9; CDR3: CASSLAFGAVTDTQYF; DNA: TGTGCCAGCAGCTTAGCATTCGGCGCCGTCACAGATACGCAGTATTTT
D: -; J: TRBJ2-7; size: -; V: TRBV7-8; CDR3: CASSLVGNEQYF; DNA: TGTGCCAGCAGCTTAGTAGGGAACGAGCAGTACTTC
D: -; J: TRBJ2-1; size: -; V: TRBV6-1; CDR3: CASSDSHLSYNEQFF; DNA: TGTGCCAGCAGTGATTCCCACCTTTCCTACAATGAGCAGTTCTTC
D: -; J: TRBJ2-7; size: -; V: TRBV11-2; CDR3: CASSLYSVKAYEQYF; DNA: TGTGCCAGCAGCTTATATTCGGTCAAGGCATACGAGCAGTACTTC
D: TRBD2; J: TRBJ2-7; size: -; V: TRBV5-8; CDR3: CASSLAGLVYEQYF; DNA: TGTGCCAGCAGCTTAGCGGGGCTTGTCTACGAGCAGTACTTC
D: -; J: TRBJ1-1; size: -; V: TRBV7-2; CDR3: CASSLSTGMNTEAFF; DNA: TGTGCCAGCAGCTTATCAACAGGGATGAACACTGAAGCTTTCTTT
D: TRBD1; J: TRBJ2-7; size: -; V: TRBV19; CDR3: CASSIETGAYEQYF; DNA: TGTGCCAGTAGTATAGAGACAGGGGCCTACGAGCAGTACTTC
D: TRBD2; J: TRBJ2-7; size: -; V: TRBV7-6; CDR3: CASGSAGVREQYF; DNA: TGTGCCAGCGGCTCTGCGGGAGTTCGCGAGCAGTACTTC
D: TRBD2; J: TRBJ2-5; size: -; V: TRBV5-1; CDR3: CASGPSGRLQETQYF; DNA: TGCGCCAGCGGTCCTAGCGGGAGGCTTCAAGAGACCCAGTACTTC
D: -; J: TRBJ2-3; size: -; V: TRBV7-3; CDR3: CASSAGPDTQYF; DNA: TGTGCCAGCAGCGCTGGCCCGGATACGCAGTATTTT
D: -; J: TRBJ1-1; size: -; V: TRBV28; CDR3: CASSPSGVNTEAFF; DNA: TGTGCCAGCAGTCCCTCAGGCGTCAACACTGAAGCTTTCTTT
D: -; J: TRBJ1-1; size: -; V: TRBV27; CDR3: CASSFAGPLTEAFF; DNA: TGTGCCAGCAGTTTCGCCGGCCCCCTCACTGAAGCTTTCTTT
D: -; J: TRBJ1-1; size: -; V: TRBV6-6; CDR3: CASRDSLGTEAFF; DNA: TGTGCCAGCAGAGACAGTTTGGGAACTGAAGCTTTCTTT
D: TRBD1; J: TRBJ1-2; size: -; V: TRBV6-1; CDR3: CASSEVSGQGARGYTF; DNA: TGTGCCAGCAGTGAAGTTTCTGGACAGGGGGCGCGAGGCTACACCTTC
D: -; J: TRBJ1-5; size: few; V: TRBV27; CDR3: CASSFGGNQPQHF; DNA: TGTGCCAGCAGTTTCGGGGGCAATCAGCCCCAGCATTTT
D: TRBD1; J: TRBJ2-2; size: -; V: TRBV9; CDR3: CASSDTGGSTGELFF; DNA: TGTGCCAGCAGCGACACAGGGGGGAGCACCGGGGAGCTGTTTTTT
D: -; J: TRBJ2-7; size: once; V: TRBV5-1; CDR3: CASSLGGYEQYF; DNA: TGCGCCAGCAGCTTGGGAGGGTACGAGCAGTACTTC
D: -; J: TRBJ2-7; size: -; V: TRBV21-1; CDR3: CASSKILVGGGKDEQYF; DNA: TGTGCCAGCAGCAAAATTCTGGTCGGAGGGGGCAAGGACGAGCAGTACTTC
D: -; J: TRBJ2-3; size: -; V: TRBV7-9; CDR3: CASSLMGADTQYF; DNA: TGTGCCAGCAGCTTAATGGGGGCAGATACGCAGTATTTT
D: -; J: TRBJ1-1; size: -; V: TRBV29-1; CDR3: CSVEGENTEAFF; DNA: TGCAGCGTTGAGGGGGAGAACACTGAAGCTTTCTTT
D: TRBD2; J: TRBJ2-7; size: -; V: TRBV29-1; CDR3: CSVDAGVNEQYF; DNA: TGCAGCGTTGATGCGGGAGTTAACGAGCAGTACTTC
D: -; J: TRBJ2-1; size: -; V: TRBV4-1; CDR3: CASSHGSSSYNEQFF; DNA: TGCGCCAGCAGCCATGGTTCGAGCTCCTACAATGAGCAGTTCTTC
D: -; J: TRBJ2-5; size: few; V: TRBV7-9; CDR3: CASSLPTGRETQYF; DNA: TGTGCCAGCAGCTTACCAACAGGGAGGGAGACCCAGTACTTC
D: -; J: TRBJ2-7; size: -; V: TRBV5-8; CDR3: CASSLGRGDYEQYF; DNA: TGTGCCAGCAGCTTGGGTAGGGGGGACTACGAGCAGTACTTC
D: TRBD2; J: TRBJ2-7; size: -; V: TRBV5-1; CDR3: CASSLASGSYEQYF; DNA: TGCGCCAGCAGCTTGGCTAGCGGATCCTACGAGCAGTACTTC
D: TRBD2; J: TRBJ2-7; size: -; V: TRBV6-5; CDR3: CASKLGLAGAHEQYF; DNA: TGTGCCAGCAAACTCGGACTAGCGGGAGCCCACGAGCAGTACTTC
D: -; J: TRBJ1-3; size: -; V: TRBV6-1; CDR3: CASMRGRSGNTIYF; DNA: TGTGCCAGCATGAGGGGTAGATCTGGAAACACCATATATTTT
D: -; J: TRBJ2-7; size: -; V: TRBV10-3; CDR3: CAIRMTGNSYEQYF; DNA: TGTGCCATCAGGATGACAGGTAACTCCTACGAGCAGTACTTC
D: TRBD2; J: TRBJ2-7; size: -; V: TRBV28; CDR3: CASRVQGLAGGEQYF; DNA: TGTGCCAGCAGAGTCCAAGGGCTAGCGGGGGGCGAGCAGTACTTC
D: -; J: TRBJ2-5; size: -; V: TRBV7-7; CDR3: CASSLGGLETQYF; DNA: TGTGCTAGCAGCCTTGGGGGTTTAGAGACCCAGTACTTC
D: -; J: TRBJ2-7; size: once; V: TRBV6-6; CDR3: CASSYSGSRKEQSYF; DNA: TGTGCCAGCAGTTACTCGGGCAGCCGCAAGGAGCAATCGTACTTC
D: -; J: TRBJ2-7; size: -; V: TRBV10-3; CDR3: CAISDGRGPYEQYF; DNA: TGTGCCATCAGTGATGGGCGGGGTCCCTACGAGCAGTACTTC
D: TRBD1; J: TRBJ2-3; size: -; V: TRBV10-3; CDR3: CATRDSQDTQYF; DNA: TGTGCCACCAGGGACAGTCAAGATACGCAGTATTTT
D: -; J: TRBJ2-2; size: -; V: TRBV11-2; CDR3: CASSHTRDLISGELFF; DNA: TGTGCCAGCAGCCACACAAGGGACCTCATTTCCGGGGAGCTGTTTTTT
D: -; J: TRBJ2-7; size: -; V: TRBV10-3; CDR3: CAISLSRSSYEQYF; DNA: TGTGCCATCAGCCTGTCCCGTAGCTCCTACGAGCAGTACTTC
D: TRBD2; J: TRBJ2-3; size: -; V: TRBV27; CDR3: CASSLWQAGGPGKDTQYF; DNA: TGTGCCAGCAGTTTATGGCAAGCGGGAGGGCCGGGGAAAGATACGCAGTATTTT
D: -; J: TRBJ2-1; size: -; V: TRBV6-1; CDR3: CASSSTPLEQFF; DNA: TGTGCCAGCAGTTCAACCCCCCTTGAGCAGTTCTTC
D: TRBD2; J: TRBJ2-5; size: -; V: TRBV7-9; CDR3: CASSFGRGEQYF; DNA: TGTGCCAGCAGCTTCGGACGGGGGGAGCAGTACTTC
D: TRBD1; J: TRBJ2-7; size: -; V: TRBV7-8; CDR3: CASSLVQGAGEQYF; DNA: TGTGCCAGCAGCTTAGTGCAGGGGGCTGGTGAGCAGTACTTC
D: TRBD1; J: TRBJ2-5; size: -; V: TRBV7-9; CDR3: CASSFPGGYGETQYF; DNA: TGTGCCAGCAGCTTCCCAGGGGGCTATGGAGAGACCCAGTACTTC
D: -; J: TRBJ1-6; size: -; V: TRBV27; CDR3: CASSLYGVGSPLHF; DNA: TGTGCCAGCAGTTTGTACGGGGTGGGTTCACCCCTCCACTTT
D: -; J: TRBJ2-2; size: -; V: TRBV7-7; CDR3: CASSLERTTGELFF; DNA: TGTGCTAGCAGCTTAGAGAGGACCACCGGGGAGCTGTTTTTT
D: -; J: TRBJ2-7; size: -; V: TRBV4-1; CDR3: CASSQGSLAHDEQYF; DNA: TGCGCCAGCAGCCAAGGGAGCCTAGCTCACGACGAGCAGTACTTC
D: TRBD2; J: TRBJ2-7; size: -; V: TRBV2; CDR3: CASSEGSGRNYEQYF; DNA: TGTGCCAGCAGTGAAGGTAGCGGGAGGAACTACGAGCAGTACTTC
D: -; J: TRBJ1-1; size: few; V: TRBV6-6; CDR3: CASRGTEAFF; DNA: TGTGCCAGTCGGGGCACTGAAGCTTTCTTT
D: -; J: TRBJ2-7; size: -; V: TRBV7-9; CDR3: CASSLVAGFEQYF; DNA: TGTGCCAGCAGCTTAGTGGCAGGGTTCGAGCAGTACTTC
D: -; J: TRBJ1-2; size: once; V: TRBV7-6; CDR3: CASSLDQKDYGYTF; DNA: TGTGCCAGCAGCTTAGACCAGAAAGACTATGGCTACACCTTC